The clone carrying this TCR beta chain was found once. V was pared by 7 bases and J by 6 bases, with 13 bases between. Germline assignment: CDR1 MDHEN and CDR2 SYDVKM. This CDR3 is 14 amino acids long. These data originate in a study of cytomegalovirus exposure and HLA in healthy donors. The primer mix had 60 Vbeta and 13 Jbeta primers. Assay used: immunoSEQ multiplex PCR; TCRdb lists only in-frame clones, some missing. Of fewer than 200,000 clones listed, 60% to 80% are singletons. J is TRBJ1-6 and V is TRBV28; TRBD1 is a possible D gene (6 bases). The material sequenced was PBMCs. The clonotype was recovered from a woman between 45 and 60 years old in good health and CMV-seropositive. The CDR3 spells CASIQGSGNSPLHF. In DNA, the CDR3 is TGTGCCAGCATCCAGGGGTCCGGTAATTCACCCCTCCACTTT.